These T cell receptor beta chains were read from a single sample in a study of cytomegalovirus exposure and HLA in healthy donors. Assay: immunoSEQ multiplex PCR; the TCRdb copy retains only in-frame clones and omits some. Of 120,000 or so clones detected, around 80% appear once; the ten largest clones hold more than 0.2%. Sequenced: PBMCs. These receptors came from a man aged 50 or older in good health and CMV-seronegative. Both conserved end residues are trimmed from each CDR3.

j_gene: TRBJ1-3; v_gene: TRBV5-4; CDR3aa: ASSPEGQGVFNTIY
j_gene: TRBJ2-1; v_gene: TRBV27; CDR3aa: SSREDRGAYSEQF
j_gene: TRBJ1-2; v_gene: TRBV19; CDR3aa: ASIRTGEYGYT
j_gene: TRBJ2-5; v_gene: TRBV6-1; CDR3aa: ASTSTRETQY
j_gene: TRBJ2-2; v_gene: TRBV9; CDR3aa: ASSVGGRSTGELF
j_gene: -; v_gene: TRBV9; CDR3aa: ASSSDFSYEQY
j_gene: TRBJ1-1; v_gene: TRBV6-5; CDR3aa: ASRTRGKNTEAF
j_gene: TRBJ1-2; v_gene: TRBV5-8; CDR3aa: ASSFPGQGGGYGYT
j_gene: TRBJ1-4; v_gene: TRBV30; CDR3aa: AWSVRGSPEKLF
j_gene: TRBJ1-3; v_gene: TRBV5-8; CDR3aa: ASSLGPVSGNTIY
j_gene: TRBJ1-2; v_gene: TRBV27; CDR3aa: ASATLQGNYGYT
j_gene: TRBJ1-1; v_gene: TRBV9; CDR3aa: ASSVSAGTGNTEAF
j_gene: TRBJ1-2; v_gene: TRBV4-3; CDR3aa: ASSQPDGGCGYT
j_gene: TRBJ2-2; v_gene: TRBV9; CDR3aa: ASSLSTGTGELF
j_gene: TRBJ1-1; v_gene: TRBV28; CDR3aa: ASSFAGRAEAF
j_gene: TRBJ1-4; v_gene: TRBV5-6; CDR3aa: ASSLGQGGHEKLF
j_gene: TRBJ2-1; v_gene: TRBV18; CDR3aa: ASSRAGSYNEQF
j_gene: TRBJ1-4; v_gene: TRBV28; CDR3aa: ASTLQGAGTNEKLF
j_gene: TRBJ1-2; v_gene: TRBV28; CDR3aa: ASRSAGPIYGYT
j_gene: TRBJ2-1; v_gene: TRBV5-4; CDR3aa: AVTAPKLAGVINEQF
j_gene: TRBJ2-5; v_gene: TRBV4-1; CDR3aa: ASSRAGGGQTQY
j_gene: TRBJ1-5; v_gene: TRBV30; CDR3aa: AWRVSTAGTFNQPQH
j_gene: TRBJ2-3; v_gene: TRBV4-1; CDR3aa: ASSLHTGETDTQY
j_gene: TRBJ2-2; v_gene: TRBV5-1; CDR3aa: ASSPGQSPGGELF
j_gene: TRBJ2-7; v_gene: TRBV6-5; CDR3aa: ASSFTGAYEQY
j_gene: TRBJ1-1; v_gene: TRBV10-2; CDR3aa: ASSESIPGNAAEAF
j_gene: TRBJ1-5; v_gene: TRBV6-1; CDR3aa: ASSAGGGNQPQH
j_gene: TRBJ2-5; v_gene: TRBV5-1; CDR3aa: ASSLLSGSQETQY
j_gene: TRBJ2-7; v_gene: TRBV7-8; CDR3aa: ASSLAGTGEQY
j_gene: TRBJ1-4; v_gene: TRBV2; CDR3aa: ASRLTVQIEKLF
j_gene: TRBJ2-3; v_gene: TRBV2; CDR3aa: ASKRGSDTQY
j_gene: TRBJ2-5; v_gene: TRBV6-5; CDR3aa: ASSSHLGEGQETQY
j_gene: TRBJ2-7; v_gene: TRBV6-1; CDR3aa: ASSETSVSYEQY
j_gene: TRBJ1-2; v_gene: TRBV7-8; CDR3aa: ASSLAVAGKGYT
j_gene: TRBJ2-2; v_gene: TRBV5-1; CDR3aa: ASSLMGGVNTGELF
j_gene: TRBJ1-3; v_gene: TRBV6-8; CDR3aa: ASSKTGASSGNTIY
j_gene: TRBJ2-5; v_gene: TRBV7-9; CDR3aa: ASSRPGEGETQY
j_gene: TRBJ2-1; v_gene: TRBV9; CDR3aa: ASSTGQGTYNEQF
j_gene: TRBJ1-1; v_gene: TRBV11-1; CDR3aa: ASSFDRAEAF
j_gene: TRBJ2-1; v_gene: TRBV9; CDR3aa: ASSTLSGRAGEQF
j_gene: TRBJ2-7; v_gene: TRBV4-3; CDR3aa: ASSQAGGGPYEQY
j_gene: TRBJ1-6; v_gene: TRBV30; CDR3aa: AWTMEGTPLH
j_gene: TRBJ1-3; v_gene: TRBV27; CDR3aa: ASSFTGVGNTIY
j_gene: TRBJ2-1; v_gene: TRBV6-1; CDR3aa: ASSELAGSYNEQF
j_gene: TRBJ1-1; v_gene: TRBV6-1; CDR3aa: ASSVKVETDTEAF
j_gene: TRBJ2-1; v_gene: TRBV5-1; CDR3aa: ASSPLLAGEQF
j_gene: TRBJ2-3; v_gene: TRBV27; CDR3aa: ASSLATSGSTDTQY
j_gene: TRBJ2-1; v_gene: TRBV19; CDR3aa: ASSIVGLGDNEQF
j_gene: TRBJ2-1; v_gene: TRBV28; CDR3aa: ASSSSGTGEYEQF
j_gene: TRBJ1-1; v_gene: TRBV30; CDR3aa: AWSGGTGTTEAF